One and the same sample provided the 13 T cell receptor beta chains below, sequenced in a study of CD8 T cells in Susac syndrome. Random hexamers primed reverse transcription of about 0.5 to 1 ug RNA. TCRdb fed the immunoSEQ multiplex PCR reads into MiXCR, producing one record per CDR3 protein. The table includes about 120,000 distinct CDR3 sequences, around 90% detected once. Sequencing was done on a sample of CD4+ T cells from PBMCs. These receptors were collected from a human donor in good health.

The chain combines TRBV7-8 with TRBJ2-3; 7 nucleotides agree with TRBD2. The ends lost 4 bases at V and 0 bases at J; junction bases unmatched: 10. CDR1 SGHVS and CDR2 FQNEAQ come from the germline V gene. The CDR3 sequence is 17 residues long. The CDR3 nucleotides are TGTGCCAGCAGCTCTACCAGACTAGCAGCCAGCACAGATACGCAGTATTTT. Translating gives CASSSTRLAASTDTQYF.

This rearrangement joins TRBV29-1 to TRBJ1-2; D gene ambiguous. V was clipped by 3 bases and J by 4 bases, with 6 bases between them. The length of the CDR3 is 11 residues. Germline V gene data show CDR1 as SQVTM and CDR2 as ANQGSEA. CDR3 protein: CSVDAPYGYTF. The CDR3 bases are TGCAGCGTTGACGCCCCCTATGGCTACACCTTC.

The chain couples TRBV2 to TRBJ1-2; D call uncertain. Germline CDR1 SNHLY, CDR2 FYNNEI. The length of the CDR3 is 16 residues. V was shortened by 7 bases and J by 2 bases, with 20 bases between the two germline ends. CDR3 sequence reads: CASTRFSSEANYGYTF. In DNA, the CDR3 is TGTGCCAGCACCCGATTTTCGAGCGAAGCGAACTATGGCTACACCTTC.

The CDR3 nucleotides read TGCAGCGTTGAATTGGCAGGGGCCGTGGTGGGGTACGAGCAGTACTTC. Its protein is CSVELAGAVVGYEQYF. The chain combines TRBV29-1 with TRBJ2-7; D is perhaps TRBD1 (6 bases). Germline V CDR1 and CDR2: SQVTM, ANQGSEA. Trimming left V 2 bases short and J 4 bases short, with 21 bases between. There are 16 residues in the CDR3.

V usage is TRBV14 and J usage is TRBJ2-7, with D possibly being TRBD1 (5 bases). V shed 1 base and J shed 3 bases, with 7 bases lying between them. CDR1 is SGHDN and CDR2 is FVKESK in the germline V gene. The CDR3 runs 13 residues. The CDR3 reads CASSQVQGYEQYF. The CDR3 nucleotides read TGTGCCAGCAGCCAAGTTCAGGGCTACGAGCAGTACTTC.

This sequence joins TRBV7-9 and TRBJ1-1, with a weak D call TRBD1 (5 bases). The CDR3 has 16 residues. CDR1 is SEHNR, CDR2 FQNEAQ, per germline (reference sequence). Trimming took off 6 bases at V and 0 bases at J, with 17 bases between the two ends. The CDR3 sequence is CASRSPRTGLNTEAFF. CDR3 nucleotide sequence: TGTGCCAGCAGATCTCCTCGCACAGGACTGAACACTGAAGCTTTCTTT.

The J gene is TRBJ2-7, the V gene TRBV11-1, with TRBD2 matching over 13 bases. CDR1 SGHAT and CDR2 FQDESV come from the germline V gene (reference sequence). CDR3 length equals 15 residues. The V segment lost 4 bases and the J segment 6 bases; nucleotides outside the gene matches: 6. CDR3 loop: CASSSGLAGAAEQYF. The CDR3, as DNA: TGTGCCAGCAGCTCCGGACTAGCGGGAGCGGCCGAGCAGTACTTC.

The gene calls are TRBV3-1 and TRBJ1-5; 10 bases fit TRBD1. Looked up from germline, CDR1 is LGHDT and CDR2 is YNNKEL (reference sequence). CDR3 length: 15 residues. Trimming at V came to 4 bases and at J to 3 bases, leaving 3 bases not matched to a gene. The CDR3 region is CASSLDRGYNQPQHF. As DNA, the CDR3 is TGTGCCAGCAGCCTGGACAGGGGGTACAATCAGCCCCAGCATTTT. The whole variable domain, remainder taken from reference TRBV3-1 and TRBJ1-5, is DTAVSQTPKYLVTQMGNDKSIKCEQNLGHDTMYWYKQDSKKFLKIMFSYNNKELIINETVPNRFSPKSPDKAHLNLHINSLELGDSAVYFCASSLDRGYNQPQHFGDGTRLSIL.

The rearrangement links TRBV5-1 to TRBJ2-5, with 12 bases lining up with TRBD2. Unmatched junction bases numbered 9, after V lost 2 bases and J lost 4 bases. Germline loops: CDR1 SGHRS, CDR2 YFSETQ. The CDR3 consists of 17 residues. The CDR3 DNA sequence: TGCGCCAGCAGCTTCTCTAGCGGGGGGGCCTTAGGAGAGACCCAGTACTTC. Its translation: CASSFSSGGALGETQYF.

J is TRBJ2-5 and V is TRBV6-6; no reliable D call. From germline, CDR1 is MNHNY and CDR2 SVGAGI (reference sequence). V gave up 10 bases and J gave up 5 bases, with 11 bases separating them. The CDR3 consists of 11 residues. As DNA, the CDR3 is TGTGCCATAAGGTTTGGTGAGACCCAGTACTTC. This sequence encodes CAIRFGETQYF.

The V and J genes are TRBV6-2 or TRBV6-3 and TRBJ2-1, with D hard to call. The germline CDR1 and CDR2 sequences are MNHEY and SVGEGT. The CDR3 length is 12 residues. Deletions cut 2 bases from V and 6 bases from J, with 5 bases between. CDR3 in amino acids: CASSYDGNEQFF. The CDR3 DNA follows: TGTGCCAGCAGTTACGACGGCAATGAGCAGTTCTTC.

The V and J genes are TRBV11-2 and TRBJ2-3; 16 bases are a match to TRBD2. This CDR3 contains 17 residues. Germline V lookup: CDR1 SGHAT, CDR2 FQNNGV. The trim removed 0 bases at V and 6 bases at J, leaving 3 bases unmatched. This CDR3 reads CASSLEGLAGGRDTQYF. The CDR3 region has the DNA TGTGCCAGCAGCTTAGAGGGACTAGCGGGGGGGAGGGATACGCAGTATTTT.

The chain combines TRBV12-3 or TRBV12-4 with TRBJ1-2; D is undetermined. CDR3 length equals 13 residues. V lost 6 bases to trimming and J lost 3 bases, with 11 bases between them. In DNA form, the CDR3 reads TGTGCCAGCAGGGAGGGCCGCGACTATGGCTACACCTTC. It is translated as CASREGRDYGYTF.